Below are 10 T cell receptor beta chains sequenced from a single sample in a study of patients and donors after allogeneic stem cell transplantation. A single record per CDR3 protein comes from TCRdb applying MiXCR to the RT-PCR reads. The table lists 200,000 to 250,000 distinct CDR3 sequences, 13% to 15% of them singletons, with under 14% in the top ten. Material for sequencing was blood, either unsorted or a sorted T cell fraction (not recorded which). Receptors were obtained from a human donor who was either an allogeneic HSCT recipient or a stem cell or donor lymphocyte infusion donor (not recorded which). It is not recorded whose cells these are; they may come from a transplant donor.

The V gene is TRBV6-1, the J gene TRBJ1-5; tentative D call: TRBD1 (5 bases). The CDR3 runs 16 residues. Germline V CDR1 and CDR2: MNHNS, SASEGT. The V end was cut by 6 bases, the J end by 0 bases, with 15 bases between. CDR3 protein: CASSTTSTGSNQPQHF. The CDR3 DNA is TGTGCCAGCAGCACCACTTCAACAGGTAGCAATCAGCCCCAGCATTTT.

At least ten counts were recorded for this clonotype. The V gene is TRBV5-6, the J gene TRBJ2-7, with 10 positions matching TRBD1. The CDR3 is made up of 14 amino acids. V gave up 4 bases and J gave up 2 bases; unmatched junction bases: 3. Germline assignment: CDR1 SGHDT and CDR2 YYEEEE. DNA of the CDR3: TGTGCCAGCAGCGGGACAGGGGCCCCCTACGAGCAGTACTTC. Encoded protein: CASSGTGAPYEQYF.

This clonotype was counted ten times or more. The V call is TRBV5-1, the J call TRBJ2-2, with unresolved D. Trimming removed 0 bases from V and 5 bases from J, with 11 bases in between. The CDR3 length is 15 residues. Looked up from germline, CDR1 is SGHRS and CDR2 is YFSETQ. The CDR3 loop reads CASSLALAPTGELFF. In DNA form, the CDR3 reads TGCGCCAGCAGCTTGGCCTTGGCACCAACCGGGGAGCTGTTTTTT.

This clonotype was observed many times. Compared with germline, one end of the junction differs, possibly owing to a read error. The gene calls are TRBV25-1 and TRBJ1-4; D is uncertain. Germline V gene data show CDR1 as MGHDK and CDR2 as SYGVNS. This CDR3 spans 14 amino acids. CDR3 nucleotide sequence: TGTGCCAGCGGTGAGGGAGGGAGTAATGAAAAACTGTTTTTT. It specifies CASGEGGSNEKLFF. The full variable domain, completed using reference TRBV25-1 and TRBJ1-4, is EADIYQTPRYLVIGTGKKITLECSQTMGHDKMYWYQQDPGMELHLIHYSYGVNSTEKGDLSSESTVSRIRTEHFPLTLESARPSHTSQYLCASGEGGSNEKLFFGSGTQLSVL.

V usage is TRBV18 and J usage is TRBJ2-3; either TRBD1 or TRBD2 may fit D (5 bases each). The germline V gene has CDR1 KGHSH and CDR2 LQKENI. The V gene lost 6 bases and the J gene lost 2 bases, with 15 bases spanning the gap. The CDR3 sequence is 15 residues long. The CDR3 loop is CASSGTSSFTDTQYF. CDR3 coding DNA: TGTGCCAGCTCTGGGACCTCTTCGTTCACAGATACGCAGTATTTT.

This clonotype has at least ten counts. CDR3 nucleotides: TGTGCCAGCAGTTACCTCCAGGGAGACACCGGGGAGCTGTTTTTT. It specifies CASSYLQGDTGELFF. The chain combines TRBV6-2 or TRBV6-3 with TRBJ2-2; the D gene could be TRBD1 or TRBD2 (5 bases each). The CDR3 contains 15 residues. Per the germline V gene, CDR1 is MNHEY and CDR2 is SVGEGT. Trimming pared 2 bases from V and 3 bases from J, leaving 10 bases between.

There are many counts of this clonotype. The CDR3 coding sequence is TGTGCCAGCAGCTCCCGACAGCCGACATACGAGCAGTACTTC. This sequence encodes CASSSRQPTYEQYF. The chain recombines TRBV3-1 with TRBJ2-7, with D possibly matching TRBD1 (5 bases). Germline V gene data show CDR1 as LGHDT and CDR2 as YNNKEL (reference sequence). The V gene lost 5 bases and the J gene lost 4 bases, with 15 bases spanning the gap. This CDR3 contains 14 residues.

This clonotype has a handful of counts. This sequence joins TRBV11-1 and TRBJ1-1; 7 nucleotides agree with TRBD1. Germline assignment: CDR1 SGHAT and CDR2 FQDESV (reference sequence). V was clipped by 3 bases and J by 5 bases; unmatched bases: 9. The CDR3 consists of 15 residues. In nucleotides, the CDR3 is TGTGCCAGCAGCTTTTACAGGGGCAGAGAGACTGAAGCTTTCTTT. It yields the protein CASSFYRGRETEAFF.

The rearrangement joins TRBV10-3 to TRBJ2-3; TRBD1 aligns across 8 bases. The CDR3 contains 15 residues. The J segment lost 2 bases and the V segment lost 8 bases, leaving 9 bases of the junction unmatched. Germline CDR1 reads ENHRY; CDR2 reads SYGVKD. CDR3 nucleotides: TGTGCCATCGGGGACACAGGGGGATTCACAGATACGCAGTATTTT. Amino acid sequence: CAIGDTGGFTDTQYF.

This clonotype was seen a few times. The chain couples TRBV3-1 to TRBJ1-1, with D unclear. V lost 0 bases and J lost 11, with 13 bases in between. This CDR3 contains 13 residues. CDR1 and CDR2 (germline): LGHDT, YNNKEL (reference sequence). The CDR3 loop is CASSQDEAGDAFF. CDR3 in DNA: TGTGCCAGCAGCCAAGATGAGGCAGGAGATGCTTTCTTT.